The 23 T cell receptor beta chains listed next were all sequenced from one sample in a study of T cell repertoires and HLA-DP antigens. Antigen specificity for these receptors is unknown. Some clones are missing from TCRdb's copy, which holds only in-frame ones; the method was immunoSEQ multiplex PCR. The repertoire holds over 100,000 clones, with 92% as singletons. Sequencing used CD4+ T cells from PBMCs. These receptor sequences come from a woman in her late teens or twenties in good health and CMV-seronegative.

This chain joins TRBV5-6 and TRBJ1-1; the match to TRBD1 covers 8 bases. V was clipped by 5 bases and J by 3 bases; unmatched bases: 15. The CDR3 contains 17 residues. Germline V gene sequence: CDR1 SGHDT, CDR2 YYEEEE. CDR3 residues: CASSLTGTGRPYTEAFF. Here the CDR3 DNA reads TGTGCCAGCAGTTTGACCGGGACAGGTCGTCCGTACACTGAAGCTTTCTTT.

This clone was found once. This chain uses TRBV9 with TRBJ2-7; D is perhaps TRBD1 (5 bases). The germline CDR1 and CDR2 sequences are SGDLS and YYNGEE. This CDR3 comprises 14 residues. V lost 0 bases to trimming and J lost 5 bases, with 12 bases between them. The CDR3, as DNA: TGTGCCAGCAGCGTAGAGGGGTCCGACCACGAGCAGTACGTC. Translated: CASSVEGSDHEQYV.

This chain connects TRBV6-5 to TRBJ2-7, with D possibly being TRBD2 (5 bases). Between the trimmed V and J ends, which lost 8 bases and 4 bases, there was a span of 9 bases. CDR1 is MNHEY and CDR2 is SVGAGI in the germline V gene. CDR3 size: 11 residues. Written as DNA, the CDR3 is TGTGCCAGCGCGTCGGGGTACGAGCAGTACTTC. Protein sequence: CASASGYEQYF.

The genes are TRBV7-9 and TRBJ2-1; possibly TRBD2 for D (5 bases). Germline CDR1 and CDR2: SEHNR and FQNEAQ (reference sequence). This CDR3 comprises 16 residues. The ends were cut back, 2 bases at V and 5 bases at J, with 16 bases in the middle. The CDR3: CASSLNHGDRDNEQFF. The DNA for the CDR3 is TGTGCCAGCAGCTTAAATCACGGGGATAGGGACAATGAGCAGTTCTTC. The full variable domain, its missing parts supplied by reference TRBV7-9 and TRBJ2-1, is DTGVSQNPRHKITKRGQNVTFRCDPISEHNRLYWYRQTLGQGPEFLTYFQNEAQLEKSRLLSDRFSAERPKGSFSTLEIQRTEQGDSAMYLCASSLNHGDRDNEQFFGPGTRLTVL.

This chain uses TRBV7-9 with TRBJ1-4; perhaps TRBD1 as D (5 bases). This CDR3 contains 14 residues. The germline V and J ends were trimmed by 5 bases and 8 bases, with 15 bases remaining between them. Germline V CDR1 and CDR2: SEHNR, FQNEAQ (reference sequence). The CDR3 sequence: CASSTAGDGEKLFF. DNA of the CDR3: TGTGCCAGCAGCACCGCCGGGGACGGGGAAAAACTGTTTTTT.

The chain is built from TRBV4-3 and TRBJ1-2; TRBD1 might be the D (5 bases). This CDR3 is 13 amino acids long. The V end lost 3 bases, the J end lost 8 bases, and 13 bases lay between the germline ends. Per the germline V gene, CDR1 is LGHNA and CDR2 is YSLEER. The CDR3 DNA reads as TGCGCCAGCAGCCAGGTTGATGGGGGAGGCTACACCTTC. Its protein product is CASSQVDGGGYTF.

This CDR3 is CASSLEGAQYGYTF. The CDR3 DNA reads as TGTGCCAGCAGTTTAGAGGGGGCGCAATATGGCTACACCTTC. The gene calls are TRBV28 and TRBJ1-2; 7 bases agree with TRBD1. CDR1 is MDHEN and CDR2 is SYDVKM in the germline V gene. With V trimmed by 2 bases and J by 5 bases, 5 bases remained unmatched. The length of the CDR3 is 14 residues.

The chain couples TRBV5-8 to TRBJ1-4; maybe TRBD1 (5 bases). The CDR3 runs to 15 residues. The V gene lost 2 bases and the J gene lost 0 bases, with 8 bases spanning the gap. Germline assignment: CDR1 SGHTS and CDR2 YDEGEE. The CDR3 nucleotides are TGTGCCAGCAGCTTCGGAGGGGCAACTAATGAAAAACTGTTTTTT. This translates into CASSFGGATNEKLFF.

In this sample, this clone turned up once. The CDR3: CAISESAERSRDRRETQYF. The CDR3 DNA follows: TGTGCCATCAGTGAGTCCGCAGAACGCAGCCGGGACAGGAGGGAGACCCAGTACTTC. V usage is TRBV10-3 and J usage is TRBJ2-5, with 8 bases lining up with TRBD1. Looked up from germline, CDR1 is ENHRY and CDR2 is SYGVKD. V dropped 0 bases and J dropped 5; count of bases not matched to a gene: 17. The CDR3 extends over 19 amino acids.

This chain joins TRBV7-3 and TRBJ2-1, with D unclear. Germline V gene lookup returns CDR1 SGHTA and CDR2 FQGTGA. This CDR3 has 13 amino acids. The ends were cut back, 1 base at V and 5 bases at J, with 6 bases in the middle. CDR3 in amino acids: CASSLISDNEQFF. The CDR3 DNA follows: TGTGCCAGCAGCTTAATATCCGACAATGAGCAGTTCTTC.

The chain recombines TRBV27 with TRBJ2-5; D is possibly TRBD2 (5 bases). The CDR3 totals 14 residues. Germline lookup yields CDR1 MNHEY and CDR2 SMNVEV (reference sequence). V was cut by 6 bases and J by 5 bases, with 16 bases left in between. As DNA, the CDR3 is TGTGCCAGCAGCCCAAGGACTGTGACGGAGACCCAGTACTTC. Amino acid sequence: CASSPRTVTETQYF.

The rearrangement uses TRBV5-8 and TRBJ2-1; D call uncertain. V was pared by 0 bases and J by 0 bases, with 7 bases between. This CDR3 spans 15 amino acids. CDR1 and CDR2 (germline): SGHTS, YDEGEE. In DNA form, the CDR3 reads TGTGCCAGCAGCTTGGTAAGAAGCTCCTACAATGAGCAGTTCTTC. Residues: CASSLVRSSYNEQFF.

This chain joins TRBV18 and TRBJ1-1, with D perhaps TRBD1 (5 bases). With 3 bases removed from V and 8 bases from J, the gap between germline ends came to 13 bases. CDR1 is KGHSH and CDR2 is LQKENI in the germline V gene. The CDR3 extends over 13 amino acids. The CDR3 loop reads CASSPGDSREAFF. Written as DNA, the CDR3 is TGTGCCAGCTCACCGGGGGACTCAAGGGAAGCTTTCTTT.

The chain employs TRBV19 and TRBJ2-1; 7 positions match TRBD1. The ends lost 6 bases at V and 8 bases at J; junction bases unmatched: 7. The CDR3 consists of 13 residues. Germline-derived CDR1 and CDR2 are LNHDA and SQIVND (reference sequence). CDR3 nucleotide sequence: TGTGCCAGTAGAATAAGACAGGGCGATGAGCAGTTCTTC. Its translation is CASRIRQGDEQFF.

The J gene is TRBJ2-2, the V gene TRBV28; 8 nucleotides agree with TRBD1. This CDR3 spans 12 amino acids. Germline-derived CDR1 and CDR2 are MDHEN and SYDVKM. After removal of 6 bases from V and 6 bases from J, the junction contained 0 bases not matched to a gene. The CDR3 loop is CASRTGAGELFF. CDR3 nucleotides: TGTGCCAGCAGGACAGGGGCCGGGGAGCTGTTTTTT.

The chain couples TRBV7-9 to TRBJ1-2; 12 nucleotides align to TRBD1. This CDR3 spans 15 amino acids. In germline, CDR1 is SEHNR, CDR2 FQNEAQ (reference sequence). Trimming removed 2 bases from V and 8 bases from J; junction bases left unmatched: 6. The CDR3 spells CASSLLGQGALGYTF. The DNA of the CDR3 is TGTGCCAGCAGCTTACTGGGACAGGGGGCATTGGGCTACACCTTC.

V is TRBV28 and J is TRBJ2-5; D may match TRBD1 or TRBD2 (5 bases each). Per the germline V gene, CDR1 is MDHEN and CDR2 is SYDVKM. This CDR3 comprises 16 residues. The germline V and J ends were trimmed by 5 bases and 2 bases, with 18 bases remaining between them. The CDR3 sequence: CASSNRPMTTQETQYF. CDR3 bases: TGTGCCAGCAGTAACAGGCCCATGACTACTCAAGAGACCCAGTACTTC.

This chain links TRBV7-3 with TRBJ1-1; D is ambiguous. The ends were cut back, 3 bases at V and 1 base at J, with 12 bases in the middle. CDR3 length equals 15 residues. Germline CDR1 SGHTA, CDR2 FQGTGA. Here the CDR3 reads CASSLTTVKNTEAFF. The CDR3 region has the DNA TGTGCCAGCAGCTTGACTACAGTGAAGAACACTGAAGCTTTCTTT.

V and J are TRBV9 and TRBJ1-6; 7 positions agree with TRBD1. Germline CDR1 SGDLS, CDR2 YYNGEE. The junction had 3 bases not matched to a gene; V was cut back by 1 base and J by 8 bases. This CDR3 has 14 residues. The CDR3 here is CASSVSRGDSPLHF. In DNA, the CDR3 is TGTGCCAGCAGCGTATCCAGGGGGGATTCACCCCTCCACTTT.

V gene TRBV5-1 combines with J gene TRBJ2-5; the D is unclear. The CDR3 extends over 13 amino acids. V gave up 0 bases and J gave up 5 bases, with 8 bases separating them. Germline CDR1 reads SGHRS; CDR2 reads YFSETQ. The CDR3: CASSLEAPETQYF. CDR3 DNA sequence: TGCGCCAGCAGCTTGGAAGCCCCGGAGACCCAGTACTTC. Combining the CDR3 with reference TRBV5-1 and TRBJ2-5 gives the whole variable domain KAGVTQTPRYLIKTRGQQVTLSCSPISGHRSVSWYQQTPGQGLQFLFEYFSETQRNKGNFPGRFSGRQFSNSRSEMNVSTLELGDSALYLCASSLEAPETQYFGPGTRLLVL.

The chain has TRBV11-1 and TRBJ2-1, with D possibly TRBD2 on 6 matching bases. V lost 4 bases, J lost 2 bases, and 12 bases lay in between. Germline loops: CDR1 SGHAT, CDR2 FQDESV (reference sequence). CDR3 length equals 15 residues. This CDR3 reads CASSSGLSAYNEQFF. For the CDR3, the DNA is TGTGCCAGCAGCTCGGGACTGTCTGCCTACAATGAGCAGTTCTTC.

The chain has TRBV28 and TRBJ2-5, with 7 bases matching TRBD1. Trimming cost V 3 bases and J 5 bases; bases outside gene matches: 9. The CDR3 runs 15 residues. CDR1 is MDHEN and CDR2 is SYDVKM in the germline V gene. CDR3 bases: TGTGCCAGCAGTTTCACCGACAGGGCCAGGGAGACCCAGTACTTC. Protein product: CASSFTDRARETQYF.

CDR3 residues: CASSEVRGTTEAFF. The DNA for the CDR3 is TGCGCCAGCAGTGAGGTACGAGGGACCACTGAAGCTTTCTTT. The chain links TRBV10-1 to TRBJ1-1, with D perhaps matching TRBD1 (5 bases). There are 14 residues in the CDR3. Trimming stripped 2 bases from V and 4 bases from J, with 11 bases between. The germline V gene has CDR1 WNHNN and CDR2 SYGVQD (reference sequence).